One and the same sample provided the 25 T cell receptor beta chains below, sequenced in a study of a mutant IDH1 vaccine in newly diagnosed glioma. Antigens for these TCRs are unknown. Libraries were prepared by immunoSEQ multiplex PCR; TCRdb keeps only in-frame clonotypes and omits some of them. In the table there are 50,000 or so clones, over 75% of which are singletons. As to time point: week 11, during vaccination. Doses comprised 300 ug of mutant IDH1 20-mer peptide each, plus topical imiquimod. Sequenced material: PBMCs, taken from a glioma patient whose treatment included an IDH1 peptide vaccine. These receptor sequences come from a man aged 50 to 59 with glioma.

The chain couples TRBV11-2 to TRBJ2-7; 13 nucleotides line up with TRBD2. The CDR3 is 18 residues long. Germline CDR1 SGHAT, CDR2 FQNNGV. J lost 0 bases, V lost 4 bases, and 9 bases had no gene match. This chain's CDR3 is CASSWTSGRADSSYEQYF. CDR3 DNA: TGTGCCAGCAGCTGGACTAGCGGGAGAGCAGATAGCTCCTACGAGCAGTACTTC.

The V gene is TRBV7-8, the J gene TRBJ1-2; D call uncertain. V was shortened by 4 bases and J by 1 base, with 7 bases between the two germline ends. Germline CDR1 and CDR2: SGHVS and FQNEAQ. The CDR3 extends over 13 amino acids. CDR3 in DNA: TGTGCCAGCAGCTACGGGGTTAACTATGGCTACACCTTC. Its translation is CASSYGVNYGYTF.

The chain has TRBV28 and TRBJ1-5; D uncertain. CDR3 size: 15 residues. Germline loops: CDR1 MDHEN, CDR2 SYDVKM. Trimming took off 3 bases at V and 0 bases at J, with 9 bases between the two ends. As DNA, the CDR3 is TGTGCCAGCAGTTTTACAGAGTATAGCAATCAGCCCCAGCATTTT. This encodes CASSFTEYSNQPQHF.

The count of this clone is one. The rearrangement links TRBV7-2 to TRBJ1-4, with D maybe TRBD1 (5 bases). Trimming left V 0 bases short and J 9 bases short, with 11 bases between. CDR3 length: 14 residues. Germline CDR1 reads SGHTA; CDR2 reads FQGNSA. The DNA of the CDR3 is TGTGCCAGCAGCTTAGCATCGGGGGATAAAAAACTGTTTTTT. This encodes CASSLASGDKKLFF. Using reference TRBV7-2 and TRBJ1-4 for the parts outside the CDR3, the full variable domain is GAGVSQSPSNKVTEKGKDVELRCDPISGHTALYWYRQSLGQGLEFLIYFQGNSAPDKSGLPSDRFSAERTGGSVSTLTIQRTQQEDSAVYLCASSLASGDKKLFFGSGTQLSVL.

This rearrangement joins TRBV28 to TRBJ1-2, with TRBD1 matching 10 bases. This CDR3 is 15 amino acids long. Germline values: CDR1 MDHEN, CDR2 SYDVKM. V was pared by 7 bases and J by 4 bases, with 9 bases of the junction left unmatched. In nucleotides, the CDR3 is TGTGCCAGCAACTCAGGACAGGGGGTTGGCTATGGCTACACCTTC. This gives the protein CASNSGQGVGYGYTF.

The chain has TRBV7-2 and TRBJ2-3; 7 bases are a match to TRBD2. This CDR3 has 16 residues. Germline V gene lookup returns CDR1 SGHTA and CDR2 FQGNSA. J gave up 7 bases and V 1 base, and 11 bases lay outside the gene matches. CDR3 bases: TGTGCCAGCAGCTTAGGGGGCGGGGGACCCCAGAATACGCAGTATTTT. Translated, it gives CASSLGGGGPQNTQYF.

This chain links TRBV11-1 with TRBJ2-1, with D unclear. The germline V gene has CDR1 SGHAT and CDR2 FQDESV (reference sequence). CDR3 length equals 15 residues. Trimming took off 5 bases at V and 3 bases at J, with 14 bases between the two ends. The CDR3 spells CASSPASGRYNEQFF. The CDR3 DNA is TGTGCCAGCAGCCCTGCTAGTGGACGCTACAATGAGCAGTTCTTC.

The V and J genes are TRBV4-1 and TRBJ1-4; D perhaps matches TRBD1 (6 bases). The germline V and J ends were trimmed by 1 base and 3 bases, with 12 bases remaining between them. CDR1 is MGHRA, CDR2 YSYEKL, per germline. This CDR3 region has 16 residues. The chain's CDR3 is CASSQVDRGSNEKLFF. The DNA for the CDR3 is TGCGCCAGCAGCCAAGTGGACAGAGGCTCTAATGAAAAACTGTTTTTT.

This chain links TRBV7-2 with TRBJ1-1; weak D call: TRBD1 (6 bases). CDR1 and CDR2 from the germline V gene are SGHTA and FQGNSA. The CDR3 totals 17 residues. V lost 5 bases and J lost 0, with 19 bases in between. The CDR3, as DNA: TGTGCCAGCAGCCAACCATTTAGGACAGTTATGAACACTGAAGCTTTCTTT. Protein product: CASSQPFRTVMNTEAFF.

The chain is built from TRBV27 and TRBJ2-5, with no clear D. The CDR3 runs 11 residues. Trimming shortened V by 6 bases and J by 2 bases, and 4 bases separated the two germline ends. Germline V lookup: CDR1 MNHEY, CDR2 SMNVEV (reference sequence). CDR3 in DNA: TGTGCCAGCAGACGACAAGAGACCCAGTACTTC. It translates to CASRRQETQYF.

On this clone itself: Additional DNA sequences in this sample encode the identical CDR3. J is TRBJ2-7 and V is TRBV5-1; D possibly matches TRBD1 or TRBD2 (6 bases each). There are 15 residues in the CDR3. Germline V CDR1 and CDR2: SGHRS, YFSETQ. V was cut by 0 bases and J by 0 bases, with 10 bases left in between. The CDR3 is CASSLAGGNSYEQYF. Here the CDR3 DNA reads TGCGCCAGCAGCTTGGCCGGGGGCAACTCCTACGAGCAGTACTTC.

The rearrangement uses TRBV7-2 and TRBJ2-5; D is possibly TRBD1 or TRBD2 (5 bases each). V was trimmed by 1 base and J by 4 bases, leaving 13 bases between them. The germline CDR1 and CDR2 sequences are SGHTA and FQGNSA. This CDR3 has 15 amino acids. DNA of the CDR3: TGTGCCAGCAGCTTAGATGGGGGATCGGGAGAGACCCAGTACTTC. It encodes CASSLDGGSGETQYF.

V gene TRBV6-5 combines with J gene TRBJ2-6; D not certain. Germline assignment: CDR1 MNHEY and CDR2 SVGAGI. The CDR3 is 14 residues long. With 5 bases removed from V and 4 bases from J, the gap between germline ends came to 9 bases. CDR3 residues: CASSALSGANVLTF. The CDR3 bases are TGTGCCAGCAGTGCCCTATCCGGGGCCAACGTCCTGACTTTC.

The chain has TRBV30 and TRBJ1-1; tentative D call: TRBD1 (5 bases). Germline CDR1 is GTSNPN and CDR2 is SVGIG (reference sequence). The V end lost 2 bases, the J end lost 4 bases, and 26 bases lay between the germline ends. This CDR3 comprises 18 residues. CDR3 amino acids: CAWSSSFYSQGRGTEAFF. In DNA, the CDR3 is TGTGCCTGGAGTAGTTCCTTCTATAGTCAGGGTCGGGGCACTGAAGCTTTCTTT.

The rearrangement joins TRBV11-2 to TRBJ2-1; 11 bases agree with TRBD1. The CDR3 spans 15 residues. V was clipped by 5 bases and J by 8 bases; unmatched bases: 8. Per the germline V gene, CDR1 is SGHAT and CDR2 is FQNNGV. The DNA of the CDR3 is TGTGCCAGCAGCCGCGACCGGACAGGGGGCTATGAGCAGTTCTTC. It encodes CASSRDRTGGYEQFF.

The chain has TRBV5-1 and TRBJ2-2; 8 positions match TRBD1. The CDR3 is 15 residues long. Germline V CDR1 and CDR2: SGHRS, YFSETQ. The J segment lost 7 bases and the V segment lost 9 bases, leaving 14 bases of the junction unmatched. CDR3 coding DNA: TGCGCCACCAAACCAGGACAGGGCAATAACGGGGAGCTGTTTTTT. This sequence encodes CATKPGQGNNGELFF.

The chain has TRBV7-9 and TRBJ2-7; 11 nucleotides line up with TRBD1. V gave up 5 bases and J gave up 7 bases; unmatched junction bases: 10. Per the germline V gene, CDR1 is SEHNR and CDR2 is FQNEAQ (reference sequence). The CDR3 totals 15 residues. The CDR3 loop reads CASSRGTGGWEEQYF. For the CDR3, the DNA is TGTGCCAGCAGCCGAGGGACAGGGGGGTGGGAGGAGCAGTACTTC.

The chain uses TRBV18 and TRBJ2-3; 7 bases align to TRBD1. Germline CDR1 KGHSH, CDR2 LQKENI. V shed 0 bases, J shed 4 bases, and the junction held 7 bases outside the gene matches. The CDR3 is made up of 16 amino acids. In DNA, the CDR3 is TGTGCCAGCTCACCACCATCATGGCAGGGGGCAGATACGCAGTATTTT. Translation: CASSPPSWQGADTQYF.

The chain joins TRBV7-2 to TRBJ2-2, with no clear D. Germline V gene lookup returns CDR1 SGHTA and CDR2 FQGNSA. Trimming removed 5 bases from V and 6 bases from J, with 10 bases in between. CDR3 length: 13 amino acids. Written as DNA, the CDR3 is TGTGCCAGCAGCCAGAGCTTGGCCGGGGAGCTGTTTTTT. It yields the protein CASSQSLAGELFF.

The chain joins TRBV5-1 to TRBJ2-7, with D possibly being TRBD1 (5 bases). V lost 4 bases and J lost 5, with 19 bases in between. The CDR3 runs 15 residues. The V gene's germline CDR1 is SGHRS and CDR2 YFSETQ. The CDR3 nucleotides are TGCGCCAGCAGCCGCGATAATGGCGAACAGGACGAGCAGTACTTC. The encoded protein is CASSRDNGEQDEQYF.

The chain uses TRBV7-9 and TRBJ1-1; D is ambiguous. The CDR3 consists of 13 residues. The germline CDR1 and CDR2 sequences are SEHNR and FQNEAQ (reference sequence). The V gene lost 2 bases and the J gene lost 5 bases, with 9 bases spanning the gap. The CDR3 protein is CASSLQLLTEAFF. In nucleotides, the CDR3 is TGTGCCAGCAGCTTACAATTGTTGACTGAAGCTTTCTTT. Combining the CDR3 with reference TRBV7-9 and TRBJ1-1 gives the whole variable domain DTGVSQNPRHKITKRGQNVTFRCDPISEHNRLYWYRQTLGQGPEFLTYFQNEAQLEKSRLLSDRFSAERPKGSFSTLEIQRTEQGDSAMYLCASSLQLLTEAFFGQGTRLTVV.

The chain has TRBV11-2 and TRBJ1-4, with 9 bases matching TRBD1. This CDR3 is 16 amino acids long. Germline values: CDR1 SGHAT, CDR2 FQNNGV. Unmatched junction bases numbered 3, after V lost 1 base and J lost 3 bases. In DNA form, the CDR3 reads TGTGCCAGCAGCTTAGTAGGACAGGGGCCTAATGAAAAACTGTTTTTT. Its translation: CASSLVGQGPNEKLFF.

The chain employs TRBV27 and TRBJ2-3, with a tentative D call TRBD2 (6 bases). Germline V gene sequence: CDR1 MNHEY, CDR2 SMNVEV (reference sequence). The CDR3 contains 16 residues. V gave up 5 bases and J gave up 1 base, with 16 bases separating them. CDR3 amino acids: CASSPLRTTGTDTQYF. The CDR3 coding sequence is TGTGCCAGCAGTCCCCTTAGGACTACAGGCACAGATACGCAGTATTTT.

CDR3 sequence: CASSLGGDYGYTF. The DNA for the CDR3 is TGTGCCAGCAGTTTAGGGGGCGACTATGGCTACACCTTC. This sequence joins TRBV6-5 and TRBJ1-2; the match to TRBD1 covers 7 bases. Germline CDR1 and CDR2: MNHEY and SVGAGI. V shed 4 bases, J shed 3 bases, and the junction held 2 bases outside the gene matches. The CDR3 is 13 residues long.

The V gene is TRBV19, the J gene TRBJ1-2; D is possibly TRBD1 (5 bases). In germline, CDR1 is LNHDA, CDR2 SQIVND (reference sequence). V was cut by 3 bases and J by 4 bases, with 15 bases left in between. The CDR3 covers 15 residues. CDR3 amino acids: CASSIGPGTGYGYTF. The CDR3 nucleotides are TGTGCCAGTAGTATCGGGCCCGGGACGGGCTATGGCTACACCTTC.